The 16 T cell receptor beta chains below come from one sample, sequenced in a study of CD8+CD57+ T cells in acquired aplastic anemia (dated by TCRdb to between 2017 and 2018). This sample was sequenced with an Illumina HiSeq 2000. Genomic DNA served as template for TCR beta VDJ combination and CDR3 sequence profiling. The public reads were reanalyzed by TCRdb: fastp trimming at Q25, MiXCR alignment, in-frame beta chains only. All rows with the same CDR3 protein become a single entry with the most common DNA and genes. Within this sample are under 350,000 distinct CDR3 sequences, with 56% of them counted one time only. The ten largest clones represent 1.3% of the sample. Patients chosen for sequencing had shown expansion of CD8+CD57+ cells by flow cytometry. Sample: sorted CD4+, CD8+, or CD8+CD57+ T cells (not recorded which) from PBMCs. All receptors come from a human donor with aplastic anemia.

Of note for this clonotype: A read error may be the cause here, since a much bigger clone is one base away. V is TRBV7-9 and J is TRBJ1-1, with D hard to call. This CDR3 spans 15 amino acids. CDR1 is SEHNR, CDR2 FQNEAQ, per germline (reference sequence). The CDR3: CASSPRGGLSTDAFF. The CDR3 bases are TGTGCCAGCAGCCCCAGAGGAGGATTGAGCACTGACGCTTTCTTT.

The chain uses TRBV5-1 and TRBJ1-2, with no clear D. Germline CDR1 and CDR2: SGHRS and YFSETQ. The CDR3 is 16 residues long. V lost 0 bases to trimming and J lost 3 bases, with 15 bases between them. DNA for the CDR3: TGCGCCAGCAGCTTGGCCGGGCGATCCGCTGACTATGGCTACACCTTC. Its protein product is CASSLAGRSADYGYTF.

This clonotype was recorded many times. The chain couples TRBV19 to TRBJ1-5; D gene unclear. The germline V gene has CDR1 LNHDA and CDR2 SQIVND (reference sequence). This CDR3 region has 16 residues. Deletions cut 2 bases from V and 1 base from J, with 12 bases between. DNA of the CDR3: TGTGCCAGTAGTATAATCGCCATTTGGAGCAATCAGCCCCAGCATTTT. Amino acids: CASSIIAIWSNQPQHF.

V gene TRBV11-2 combines with J gene TRBJ1-2; 8 bases agree with TRBD1. CDR3 length: 14 residues. Per the germline V gene, CDR1 is SGHAT and CDR2 is FQNNGV. J gave up 7 bases and V 1 base, and 5 bases lay outside the gene matches. The CDR3 sequence: CASSLGPGGSGYTF. CDR3 DNA sequence: TGTGCCAGCAGCTTAGGACCAGGGGGCTCTGGCTACACCTTC.

CDR3 amino acids: CASRASGNTEAFF. CDR3 nucleotides: TGTGCCAGCAGGGCCTCTGGAAACACTGAAGCTTTCTTT. The chain carries TRBV2 and TRBJ1-1, with D uncertain. The V gene's germline CDR1 is SNHLY and CDR2 FYNNEI. There are 13 residues in the CDR3. V lost 6 bases to trimming and J lost 2 bases, with 10 bases between them.

Only a few counts were recorded for this clonotype. A much larger clonotype is one base distant, so this may be a read error. The CDR3 carries no conserved terminal phenylalanine or tryptophan, so it likely arises from a read error. The V and J genes are TRBV5-1 and TRBJ2-1, with no clear D. With 0 bases removed from V and 7 bases from J, the gap between germline ends came to 14 bases. CDR1 and CDR2 from the germline V gene are SGHRS and YFSETQ. This CDR3 region has 15 residues. The CDR3 loop reads CASSLAAGLGNEQFS. Written as DNA, the CDR3 is TGCGCCAGCAGCTTGGCGGCAGGATTGGGGAATGAGCAGTTCTCC.

The table lists this clonotype with many counts. The chain combines TRBV7-2 with TRBJ2-1; D unresolved. This CDR3 is 15 amino acids long. The V and J ends lost 1 base and 2 bases respectively, with 9 bases between them. Germline-derived CDR1 and CDR2 are SGHTA and FQGNSA. CDR3 sequence: CASSLGGTTYNEQFF. The CDR3 nucleotides read TGTGCCAGCAGCTTAGGGGGAACTACCTACAATGAGCAGTTCTTC. Drawing the rest from reference TRBV7-2 and TRBJ2-1, the complete variable domain is GAGVSQSPSNKVTEKGKDVELRCDPISGHTALYWYRQSLGQGLEFLIYFQGNSAPDKSGLPSDRFSAERTGGSVSTLTIQRTQQEDSAVYLCASSLGGTTYNEQFFGPGTRLTVL.

This clonotype was recorded many times. The chain joins TRBV7-9 to TRBJ1-6; 9 bases are a match to TRBD1. J gave up 6 bases and V 5 bases, and 5 bases lay outside the gene matches. The CDR3 consists of 15 residues. The germline V gene encodes CDR1 SEHNR and CDR2 FQNEAQ (reference sequence). The CDR3 spells CASSPRQGGNSPLHF. The CDR3 coding sequence is TGTGCCAGCAGCCCCAGACAGGGGGGTAATTCACCCCTCCACTTT.

At least ten counts were recorded for this clonotype. The chain combines TRBV14 with TRBJ1-3; D uncertain. Germline lookup yields CDR1 SGHDN and CDR2 FVKESK. Trimming pared 1 base from V and 4 bases from J, leaving 11 bases between. The CDR3 runs to 15 residues. The CDR3 here is CASSQGGSRGNTIYF. CDR3 nucleotides: TGTGCCAGCAGCCAAGGTGGCAGCCGCGGAAACACCATATATTTT.

This chain links TRBV5-1 with TRBJ2-5; TRBD1 matches 11 bases. The V gene end was trimmed by 4 bases and the J gene end by 5 bases; junction bases not matched to a gene: 7. Looked up from germline, CDR1 is SGHRS and CDR2 is YFSETQ. CDR3 size: 15 residues. The CDR3 sequence is CASSPDRGQGETQYF. CDR3 nucleotide sequence: TGCGCCAGCAGCCCGGACAGGGGGCAGGGGGAGACCCAGTACTTC.

For this clonotype: Since the CDR3 does not end with the conserved phenylalanine or tryptophan, this likely comes from a read error. The DNA is left out, because the CDR3 cannot be placed on it with certainty; the CDR3 is given as TCRdb lists it. The chain couples TRBV3-1 to TRBJ1-6. Termini included, the CDR3 measures 9 amino acids. Germline V gene lookup returns CDR1 LGHDT and CDR2 YNNKEL (reference sequence). The CDR3 reads CASSQRQFI.

This clonotype occurred a few times. The chain couples TRBV20-1 to TRBJ2-1; D unclear. The germline V gene encodes CDR1 DFQATT and CDR2 SNEGSKA (reference sequence). V gave up 5 bases and J gave up 3 bases, with 11 bases separating them. This CDR3 spans 13 amino acids. DNA for the CDR3: TGCAGTGCTGTAGCTGGAAGCTACAATGAGCAGTTCTTC. The encoded protein is CSAVAGSYNEQFF.

There are a few counts of this clonotype. This chain joins TRBV19 and TRBJ1-1; D remains ambiguous. V dropped 5 bases and J dropped 1 base, with 8 bases sitting between them. The CDR3 is 13 amino acids. Per the germline V gene, CDR1 is LNHDA and CDR2 is SQIVND (reference sequence). The CDR3 loop is CASSLNSNTEAFF. The DNA of the CDR3 is TGTGCCAGTAGTCTTAACTCGAACACTGAAGCTTTCTTT.

This chain connects TRBV20-1 to TRBJ1-1, with 7 positions matching TRBD1. The length of the CDR3 is 14 residues. V trimming: 5 bases; J trimming: 7 bases; junction bases outside the gene matches: 13. Germline CDR1 is DFQATT and CDR2 is SNEGSKA (reference sequence). DNA for the CDR3: TGCAGTGCTCAAGACAGGGAGGGCCACAATGAAGCTTTCTTT. Translation gives CSAQDREGHNEAFF.

In this sample, this clonotype turned up many times. A much larger clone lies a single base off, so this may be a read error. CDR3 nucleotide sequence: TGTGCCAGCAGCGTAAGAGGCGGGAGGGAACGAGAGACCCAGTACTTC. Encoded protein: CASSVRGGRERETQYF. This chain joins TRBV9 and TRBJ2-5, with TRBD2 identical over 9 bases. Germline V gene sequence: CDR1 SGDLS, CDR2 YYNGEE. The CDR3 length is 16 residues. The junction had 8 bases not matched to a gene; V was cut back by 1 base and J by 4 bases.

Ten or more counts support this clonotype. This chain links TRBV6-5 with TRBJ1-6; D call uncertain. Deletions cut 3 bases from V and 11 bases from J, with 8 bases between. The germline V gene has CDR1 MNHEY and CDR2 SVGAGI. The CDR3 sequence is 12 residues long. This chain's CDR3 is CASSYYRTPLHF. The CDR3 coding sequence is TGTGCCAGCAGTTATTACAGAACACCCCTCCACTTT.